This TCR beta chain was identified during a study of response to subunit inactivated influenza vaccine. V was cut by 2 bases and J by 0 bases, with 5 bases left in between. This CDR3 has 13 amino acids. CDR1 is SGHRS and CDR2 is YFSETQ in the germline V gene. TCRdb reprocessed the RT-PCR reads with MiXCR, giving one entry per CDR3 protein. The sample contains 500,000 to 700,000 distinct CDR3 sequences, 20% to 25% of which appear only once. The same specimen was also included in a second study, on T cells expressing NK-cell markers. As that study records: Making the TCR beta cDNA relied on 5'RACE template switching with UMIs.

Here the sequenced sample was CD4+ T cells sorted from PBMCs, taken 11 to 12 days after vaccination. This sequence originates from a man between 50 and 59 years old who received an inactivated influenza vaccine. V is TRBV5-1 and J is TRBJ2-5; D is ambiguous. CDR3 DNA sequence: TGCGCCAGCAGCTTCCATTACCAAGAGACCCAGTACTTC. Amino acids: CASSFHYQETQYF.